A single sample is the source of the 23 T cell receptor beta chains below, sequenced in a study of T cells in Graves' hyperthyroidism and ophthalmopathy. It was RNA transcripts that yielded the amplified TCR beta CDR3 regions. Initially, a first-round RT-PCR of the TCR CDR3 employed the HTBI primer set. TCRdb ran MiXCR on the multiplex PCR reads and lists one entry per CDR3 protein. The table records about 350,000 distinct CDR3 sequences, approximately 14% of them present only once. The sample was blood. Every receptor here comes from a woman aged 25 to 39 with Graves' hyperthyroidism.

As for this clonotype: This sequence may be a read error, since a much larger clone differs from it by one base. This sequence joins TRBV6-1 and TRBJ1-1; D gene uncertain. Germline assignment: CDR1 MNHNS and CDR2 SASEGT. The CDR3 runs to 13 residues. V gave up 7 bases and J gave up 1 base, with 10 bases separating them. The CDR3 sequence is CASTERRNTEAFF. The CDR3 DNA sequence: TGTGCCAGCACAGAAAGGCGGAACACTGAAGCTTTCTTT.

CDR3 sequence reads: CSARAILAGFSYEQYF. The DNA of the CDR3 is TGCAGTGCTAGAGCGATACTAGCGGGGTTCTCCTACGAGCAGTACTTC. J is TRBJ2-7 and V is TRBV20-1; 10 positions match TRBD2. The CDR3 has 16 amino acids. Looked up from germline, CDR1 is DFQATT and CDR2 is SNEGSKA (reference sequence). V shed 1 base, J shed 0 bases, and the junction held 6 bases outside the gene matches.

This clonotype was seen repeatedly, ten times or more. The CDR3: CASEGNRDTQYF. The CDR3 DNA follows: TGTGCCAGCGAGGGGAATCGAGATACGCAGTATTTT. J is TRBJ2-3 and V is TRBV12-3 or TRBV12-4; TRBD1 or TRBD2 may be the D gene (5 bases each). Trimming stripped 8 bases from V and 5 bases from J, with 11 bases between. CDR3 size: 12 residues.

This clonotype occurred a few times. The CDR3 loop reads CASRTRGFAFF. CDR3 in DNA: TGTGCCAGCAGAACCAGGGGTTTTGCTTTCTTT. The chain recombines TRBV6-1 with TRBJ1-1, with D possibly TRBD1 on 6 matching bases. This CDR3 is built from 11 residues. Trimming left V 6 bases short and J 11 bases short, with 13 bases between. Per germline, CDR1 MNHNS and CDR2 SASEGT.

The chain has TRBV7-9 and TRBJ2-7; a possible D gene is TRBD2 (5 bases). The CDR3 covers 15 residues. Trimming cost V 5 bases and J 5 bases, with 19 bases left between them. From germline, CDR1 is SEHNR and CDR2 FQNEAQ (reference sequence). The CDR3 region has the DNA TGTGCCAGCAGCGAAAGACGGTTGGCGAGGGACGAGCAGTACTTC. Amino acid sequence: CASSERRLARDEQYF.

The chain combines TRBV11-2 with TRBJ2-3; D remains unclear. Germline V lookup: CDR1 SGHAT, CDR2 FQNNGV. The V end lost 6 bases, the J end lost 2 bases, and 18 bases lay between the germline ends. CDR3 length: 16 amino acids. This CDR3 reads CASRRVGSWNTDTQYF. Here the CDR3 DNA reads TGTGCCAGCAGAAGAGTAGGTTCTTGGAACACAGATACGCAGTATTTT.

This clonotype was counted ten times or more. The chain uses TRBV28 and TRBJ1-5; 7 bases are shared with TRBD1. Germline V gives CDR1 MDHEN, CDR2 SYDVKM. The CDR3 sequence is 15 residues long. After removal of 6 bases from V and 6 bases from J, the junction contained 11 bases not matched to a gene. As DNA, the CDR3 is TGTGCCAGCAGCCGCGCGACAGGGCTCGGTCAGCCCCAGCATTTT. Protein: CASSRATGLGQPQHF.

This clonotype was observed a few times. The rearrangement uses TRBV28 and TRBJ2-4, with D possibly TRBD2 on 6 matching bases. Per the germline V gene, CDR1 is MDHEN and CDR2 is SYDVKM. V shed 6 bases and J shed 8 bases, with 20 bases lying between them. This CDR3 region has 15 residues. The CDR3 nucleotides are TGTGCCAGCAGCCCCCAGGGAGCGGGTGGCTACATTCAGTACTTC. It encodes CASSPQGAGGYIQYF.

This clonotype was seen ten or more times. The V and J genes are TRBV28 and TRBJ2-7, with D perhaps matching TRBD1 (9 bases). Germline lookup yields CDR1 MDHEN and CDR2 SYDVKM. The length of the CDR3 is 23 residues. V lost 3 bases and J lost 2, with 38 bases in between. The DNA for the CDR3 is TGTGCCAGCAGTTTTTCTTCGGGACAGGGAATGAAAGGCGGGAGGCCGAATCCCTACGAGCAGTACTTC. Its translation: CASSFSSGQGMKGGRPNPYEQYF.

The table lists this clonotype with many counts. V is TRBV2 and J is TRBJ2-7; 10 nucleotides line up with TRBD2. The CDR3 runs 16 residues. Germline V gene data show CDR1 as SNHLY and CDR2 as FYNNEI. J was trimmed by 4 bases and V by 2 bases; bases with no gene match: 8. As DNA, the CDR3 is TGTGCCAGCAGTGAACACCTCTTAGCGGGGGGTTACGAGCAGTACTTC. This sequence encodes CASSEHLLAGGYEQYF. The entire variable domain, with the rest obtained from reference TRBV2 and TRBJ2-7, is as follows: EPEVTQTPSHQVTQMGQEVILRCVPISNHLYFYWYRQILGQKVEFLVSFYNNEISEKSEIFDDQFSVERPDGSNFTLKIRSTKLEDSAMYFCASSEHLLAGGYEQYFGPGTRLTVT.

This clonotype was seen ten or more times. The gene calls are TRBV11-2 and TRBJ1-1; D remains ambiguous. Trimming stripped 5 bases from V and 9 bases from J, with 16 bases between. The CDR3 consists of 13 residues. Germline V lookup: CDR1 SGHAT, CDR2 FQNNGV. The CDR3 nucleotides read TGTGCCAGCAGCCTCGACCGGGATCGTAAAGCTTTCTTT. The encoded protein is CASSLDRDRKAFF.

This clonotype was picked up a small number of times. CDR3 sequence (DNA): TGCAGTGCTGCTAGCGGGAGCCTTCCCTGGGAGCAGTACTTC. Protein product: CSAASGSLPWEQYF. This chain joins TRBV20-1 and TRBJ2-7, with 10 bases matching TRBD2. The junction had 11 bases not matched to a gene; V was cut back by 5 bases and J by 7 bases. Germline CDR1 reads DFQATT; CDR2 reads SNEGSKA (reference sequence). The CDR3 length is 14 residues.

V usage is TRBV30 and J usage is TRBJ2-5, with 13 bases that match TRBD2. CDR3 size: 17 residues. Germline loops: CDR1 GTSNPN, CDR2 SVGIG (reference sequence). J was trimmed by 4 bases and V by 2 bases; bases with no gene match: 10. CDR3 protein: CAWSTGTSGKARETQYF. The CDR3 region has the DNA TGTGCCTGGAGTACGGGGACTAGCGGGAAGGCCAGAGAGACCCAGTACTTC.

This clonotype was counted between two and nine times. This chain joins TRBV6-5 and TRBJ1-3; D gene unclear. The ends were cut back, 4 bases at V and 0 bases at J, with 16 bases in the middle. The germline V gene has CDR1 MNHEY and CDR2 SVGAGI. The CDR3 has 17 amino acids. CDR3 DNA sequence: TGTGCCAGCAGTTCCAGGAGAGCGGGTACCTCTGGAAACACCATATATTTT. It codes for CASSSRRAGTSGNTIYF.

CDR3 DNA: TGTGCCACCACTTGGCCTAGCGGTCACGAGCAGTACTTC. As protein: CATTWPSGHEQYF. This chain links TRBV7-3 with TRBJ2-7, with 7 bases fitting TRBD2. V was pared by 10 bases and J by 5 bases, with 11 bases of the junction left unmatched. The CDR3 has 13 amino acids. From germline, CDR1 is SGHTA and CDR2 FQGTGA. The whole variable domain, filled in from reference TRBV7-3 and TRBJ2-7, reads GAGVSQTPSNKVTEKGKYVELRCDPISGHTALYWYRQSLGQGPEFLIYFQGTGAADDSGLPNDRFFAVRPEGSVSTLKIQRTERGDSAVYLCATTWPSGHEQYFGPGTRLTVT.

The gene calls are TRBV19 and TRBJ2-6; the D call may be TRBD1 or TRBD2 (5 bases each). Trimming stripped 9 bases from V and 2 bases from J, with 14 bases between. CDR3 size: 15 residues. In germline, CDR1 is LNHDA, CDR2 SQIVND (reference sequence). The CDR3 bases are TGTGCCAGCCTGCCTAGGGGAGCTGGGGCCAACGTCCTGACTTTC. Amino acids: CASLPRGAGANVLTF.

This sequence joins TRBV25-1 and TRBJ1-2; D remains ambiguous. This CDR3 has 13 residues. V was shortened by 5 bases and J by 8 bases, with 15 bases between the two germline ends. Germline assignment: CDR1 MGHDK and CDR2 SYGVNS. CDR3 sequence reads: CASSTSGSGGYTF. CDR3 DNA sequence: TGTGCCAGCAGTACCTCGGGAAGCGGGGGCTACACCTTC.

In this sample, this clonotype turned up many times. The chain recombines TRBV5-1 with TRBJ2-7, with D possibly being TRBD2 (6 bases). CDR1 is SGHRS and CDR2 is YFSETQ in the germline V gene. V lost 1 base and J 5 bases, leaving 10 bases between the germline ends. The CDR3 has 13 residues. In DNA, the CDR3 is TGCGCCAGCAGCTTGTACGGGGGAGACGAGCAGTACTTC. This sequence encodes CASSLYGGDEQYF.

This sequence joins TRBV2 and TRBJ1-1, with unresolved D. V lost 10 bases to trimming and J lost 5 bases, with 14 bases between them. Germline CDR1 is SNHLY and CDR2 is FYNNEI. The CDR3 runs 12 residues. The CDR3, as DNA: TGTGCCATCACCCCGGGATGGACTGAAGCTTTCTTT. This gives the protein CAITPGWTEAFF.

This clonotype was counted ten times or more. The J gene is TRBJ2-3, the V gene TRBV20-1; 9 bases align to TRBD2. The CDR3 runs 15 residues. Germline CDR1 is DFQATT and CDR2 is SNEGSKA (reference sequence). After removal of 3 bases from V and 5 bases from J, the junction contained 9 bases not matched to a gene. As DNA, the CDR3 is TGCAGTGCTAGTAGTAGCGGGAGTTGGGTAGATACGCAGTATTTT. Its protein is CSASSSGSWVDTQYF.

The V call is TRBV6-2 or TRBV6-3, the J call TRBJ1-1; 9 bases fit TRBD1. This CDR3 comprises 14 residues. Trimming took 2 bases from V and 5 from J; bases not matched to a gene: 3. Germline loops: CDR1 MNHEY, CDR2 SVGEGT. The CDR3 reads CASSYHGTGTEAFF. For the CDR3, the DNA is TGTGCCAGCAGTTACCACGGGACAGGGACTGAAGCTTTCTTT.

This clonotype was counted at least ten times. The chain joins TRBV28 to TRBJ2-3; 10 bases agree with TRBD2. The CDR3 spans 16 residues. Germline CDR1 MDHEN, CDR2 SYDVKM. V shed 5 bases and J 7 bases; nucleotides not matched to a gene: 12. DNA for the CDR3: TGTGCCAGCAGTCCCAATTTTAGCGGGAGGTCAAATACGCAGTATTTT. Its translation: CASSPNFSGRSNTQYF. The whole variable domain, remainder taken from reference TRBV28 and TRBJ2-3, is DVKVTQSSRYLVKRTGEKVFLECVQDMDHENMFWYRQDPGLGLRLIYFSYDVKMKEKGDIPEGYSVSREKKERFSLILESASTNQTSMYLCASSPNFSGRSNTQYFGPGTRLTVL.

This clonotype was picked up many times. V usage is TRBV3-1 and J usage is TRBJ1-1, with D unclear. CDR3 size: 14 residues. In germline, CDR1 is LGHDT, CDR2 YNNKEL (reference sequence). Trimming took off 3 bases at V and 3 bases at J, with 11 bases between the two ends. Written as DNA, the CDR3 is TGTGCCAGCAGCCATCTGTTAGCAGACACTGAAGCTTTCTTT. The encoded protein is CASSHLLADTEAFF.